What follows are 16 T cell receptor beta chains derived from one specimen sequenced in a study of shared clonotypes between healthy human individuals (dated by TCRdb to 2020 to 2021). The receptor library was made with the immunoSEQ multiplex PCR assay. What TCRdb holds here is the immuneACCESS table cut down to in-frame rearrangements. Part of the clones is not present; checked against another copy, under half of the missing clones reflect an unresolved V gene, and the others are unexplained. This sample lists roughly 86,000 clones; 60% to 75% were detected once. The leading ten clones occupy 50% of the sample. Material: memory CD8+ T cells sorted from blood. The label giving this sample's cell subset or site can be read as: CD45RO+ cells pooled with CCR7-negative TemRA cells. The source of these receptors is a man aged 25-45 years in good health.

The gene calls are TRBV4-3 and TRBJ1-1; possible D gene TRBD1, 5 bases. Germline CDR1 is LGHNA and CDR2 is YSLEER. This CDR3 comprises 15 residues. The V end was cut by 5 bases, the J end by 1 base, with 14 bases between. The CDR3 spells CASSFRGRTNTEAFF. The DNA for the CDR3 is TGCGCCAGCAGCTTTAGGGGCAGGACGAACACTGAAGCTTTCTTT.

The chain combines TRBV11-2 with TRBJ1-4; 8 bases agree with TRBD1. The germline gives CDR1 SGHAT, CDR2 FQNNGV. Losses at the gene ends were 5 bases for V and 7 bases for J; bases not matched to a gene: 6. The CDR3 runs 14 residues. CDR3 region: CASSHGQGSEKLFF. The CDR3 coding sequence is TGTGCCAGCAGCCACGGACAGGGTAGTGAAAAACTGTTTTTT.

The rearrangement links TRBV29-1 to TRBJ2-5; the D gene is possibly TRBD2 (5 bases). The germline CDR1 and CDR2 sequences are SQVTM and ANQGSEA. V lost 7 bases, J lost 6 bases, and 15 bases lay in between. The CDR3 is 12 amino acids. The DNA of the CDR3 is TGCAGCGCATATTCTAGCTTGCAGACCCAGTACTTC. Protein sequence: CSAYSSLQTQYF.

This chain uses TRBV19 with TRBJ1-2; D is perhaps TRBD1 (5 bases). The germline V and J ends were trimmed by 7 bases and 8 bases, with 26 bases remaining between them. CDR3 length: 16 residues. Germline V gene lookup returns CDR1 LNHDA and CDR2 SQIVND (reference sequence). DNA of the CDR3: TGTGCCAGTAATGCCTTCGACCAGGGCCTCGGGAGCGGCTACACCTTC. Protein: CASNAFDQGLGSGYTF.

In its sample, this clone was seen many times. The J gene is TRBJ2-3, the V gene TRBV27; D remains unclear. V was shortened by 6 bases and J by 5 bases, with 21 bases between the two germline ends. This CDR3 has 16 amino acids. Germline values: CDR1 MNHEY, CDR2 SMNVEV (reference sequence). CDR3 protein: CASSQGQRIARDTQYF. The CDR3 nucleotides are TGTGCCAGCAGCCAAGGCCAGCGTATAGCCAGAGATACGCAGTATTTT.

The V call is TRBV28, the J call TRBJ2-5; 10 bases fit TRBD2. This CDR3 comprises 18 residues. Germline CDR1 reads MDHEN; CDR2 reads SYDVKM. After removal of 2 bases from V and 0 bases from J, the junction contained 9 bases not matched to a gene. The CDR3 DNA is TGTGCCAGCAGTTTAACAGCGGGAGGGGGGGTGTACCAAGAGACCCAGTACTTC. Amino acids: CASSLTAGGGVYQETQYF.

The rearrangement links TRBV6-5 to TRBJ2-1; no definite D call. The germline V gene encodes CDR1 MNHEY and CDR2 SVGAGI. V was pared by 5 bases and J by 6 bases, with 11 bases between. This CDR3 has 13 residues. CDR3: CASSDGRGNEQFF. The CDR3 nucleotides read TGTGCCAGCAGTGACGGGCGAGGCAATGAGCAGTTCTTC.

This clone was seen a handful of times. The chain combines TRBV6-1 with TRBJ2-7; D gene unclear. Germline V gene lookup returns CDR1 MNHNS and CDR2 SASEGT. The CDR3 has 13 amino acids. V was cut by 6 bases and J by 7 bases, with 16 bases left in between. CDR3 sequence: CASRVTPTEEQYF. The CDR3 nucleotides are TGTGCCAGCAGAGTGACACCGACTGAGGAGCAGTACTTC.

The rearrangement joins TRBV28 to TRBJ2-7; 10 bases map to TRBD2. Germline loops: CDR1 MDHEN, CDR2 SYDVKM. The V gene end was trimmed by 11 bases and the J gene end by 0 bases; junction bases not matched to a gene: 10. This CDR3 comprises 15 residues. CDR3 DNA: TGTGCCGTACCTTCTAGCGGGAGTACCTCCTACGAGCAGTACTTC. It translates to CAVPSSGSTSYEQYF.

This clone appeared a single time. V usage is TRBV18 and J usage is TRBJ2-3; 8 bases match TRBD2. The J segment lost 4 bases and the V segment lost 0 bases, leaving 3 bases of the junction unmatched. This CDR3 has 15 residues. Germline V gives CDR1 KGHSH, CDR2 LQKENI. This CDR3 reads CASSPPSGISDTQYF. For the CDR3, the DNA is TGTGCCAGCTCACCACCTAGCGGGATATCAGATACGCAGTATTTT.

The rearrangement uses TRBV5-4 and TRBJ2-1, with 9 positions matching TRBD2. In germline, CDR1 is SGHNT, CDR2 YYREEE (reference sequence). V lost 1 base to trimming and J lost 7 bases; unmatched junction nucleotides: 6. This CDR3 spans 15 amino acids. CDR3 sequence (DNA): TGTGCCAGCAGCTTGAAACTCGCGGGGGGGAATGAGCAGTTCTTC. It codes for CASSLKLAGGNEQFF. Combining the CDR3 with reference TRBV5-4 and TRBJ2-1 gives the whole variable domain ETGVTQSPTHLIKTRGQQVTLRCSSQSGHNTVSWYQQALGQGPQFIFQYYREEENGRGNFPPRFSGLQFPNYSSELNVNALELDDSALYLCASSLKLAGGNEQFFGPGTRLTVL.

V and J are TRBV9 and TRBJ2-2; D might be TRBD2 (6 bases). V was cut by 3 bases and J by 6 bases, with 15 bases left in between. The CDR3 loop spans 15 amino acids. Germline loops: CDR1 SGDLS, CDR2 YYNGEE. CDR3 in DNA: TGTGCCAGCAGCGCAACGACGGGAGTCTCCGGGGAGCTGTTTTTT. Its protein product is CASSATTGVSGELFF.

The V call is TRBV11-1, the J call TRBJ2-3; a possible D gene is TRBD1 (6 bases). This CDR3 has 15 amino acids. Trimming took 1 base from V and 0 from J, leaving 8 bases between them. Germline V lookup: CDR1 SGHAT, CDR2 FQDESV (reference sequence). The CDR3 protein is CASSLGTASTDTQYF. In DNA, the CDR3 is TGTGCCAGCAGCTTAGGGACAGCTAGCACAGATACGCAGTATTTT.

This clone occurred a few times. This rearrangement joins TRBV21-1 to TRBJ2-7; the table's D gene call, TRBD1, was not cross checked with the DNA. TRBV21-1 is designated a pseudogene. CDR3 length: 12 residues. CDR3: CASSKDKYEQYF. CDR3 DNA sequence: TGTGCCAGCAGCAAAGACAAGTACGAGCAGTACTTC.

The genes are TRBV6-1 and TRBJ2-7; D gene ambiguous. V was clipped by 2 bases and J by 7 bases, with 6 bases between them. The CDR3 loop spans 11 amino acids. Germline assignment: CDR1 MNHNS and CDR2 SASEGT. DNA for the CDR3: TGTGCCAGCAGTGAACTCAGGGAGCAGTACTTC. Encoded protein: CASSELREQYF.

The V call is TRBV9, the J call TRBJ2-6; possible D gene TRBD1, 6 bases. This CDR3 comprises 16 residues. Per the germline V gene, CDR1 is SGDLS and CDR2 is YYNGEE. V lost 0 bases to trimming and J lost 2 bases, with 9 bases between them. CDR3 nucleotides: TGTGCCAGCAGCGTAGTTCACAGGGCTGGGGCCAACGTCCTGACTTTC. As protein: CASSVVHRAGANVLTF.